Below, one T cell receptor beta chain is given with its context. Sequenced by immunoSEQ multiplex PCR; TCRdb stores in-frame clones only, minus some. The sample lists around 94,000 clones; about 85% were seen once. The sample belongs to a study of control samples from healthy donors and cancer patients. This CDR3 has 15 amino acids. V lost 5 bases, J lost 3 bases, and 3 bases stayed unmatched. In germline, CDR1 is KGHSH, CDR2 LQKENI. The receptor comes from a woman aged 45-65 years in good health. Input material: blood. This chain uses TRBV18 with TRBJ2-1; 11 nucleotides align to TRBD1. CDR3 in amino acids: CASSFGTGGYNEQFF. Written as DNA, the CDR3 is TGTGCCAGCTCATTTGGGACAGGGGGCTACAATGAGCAGTTCTTC.